Sequencing of this T cell receptor beta chain was carried out in a study of blood T cell repertoires in COVID-19. The protocol was immunoSEQ multiplex PCR, while the TCRdb copy is restricted to in-frame clones and leaves out a portion. The data contain roughly 68,000 clones, around 89% of them seen just once; the ten biggest clones take up 10%. Looked up from germline, CDR1 is SGHRS and CDR2 is YFSETQ. The CDR3 length is 12 residues. V lost 1 base and J 11 bases, leaving 12 bases between the germline ends. The chain uses TRBV5-1 and TRBJ1-1; D perhaps matches TRBD1 (5 bases). Source material: PBMCs or T cells enriched from blood (not recorded which). The clonotype comes from a woman in her 40s who had recovered from COVID-19. The CDR3 protein is CASSLFGGLAFF. Here the CDR3 DNA reads TGCGCCAGCAGCTTGTTCGGGGGTTTGGCTTTCTTT.